This record concerns one T cell receptor beta chain sequence. Trimming took off 5 bases at V and 2 bases at J, with 14 bases between the two ends. The CDR3 totals 15 residues. The germline V gene has CDR1 KGHSH and CDR2 LQKENI. Generated by immunoSEQ multiplex PCR, the TCRdb table keeps only in-frame clones and is missing some. The data contain about 190,000 clones, about 91% of them singletons. This sample was taken from a study of blood T cell repertoires in COVID-19. Study background: Acute-phase and convalescent COVID-19 samples originated in the United States, Italy and Spain. Sample material is recorded as cDNA or gDNA derived from T cells, B-cell-depleted T cells, or PBMCs.

Sample: peripheral blood. The chain employs TRBV18 and TRBJ2-3; perhaps TRBD1 as D (6 bases). This TCR came from a woman in her thirties with acute or convalescent COVID-19. CDR3 coding DNA: TGTGCCAGCTCATACGCAGGGGCCTCCACAGATACGCAGTATTTT. This encodes CASSYAGASTDTQYF.